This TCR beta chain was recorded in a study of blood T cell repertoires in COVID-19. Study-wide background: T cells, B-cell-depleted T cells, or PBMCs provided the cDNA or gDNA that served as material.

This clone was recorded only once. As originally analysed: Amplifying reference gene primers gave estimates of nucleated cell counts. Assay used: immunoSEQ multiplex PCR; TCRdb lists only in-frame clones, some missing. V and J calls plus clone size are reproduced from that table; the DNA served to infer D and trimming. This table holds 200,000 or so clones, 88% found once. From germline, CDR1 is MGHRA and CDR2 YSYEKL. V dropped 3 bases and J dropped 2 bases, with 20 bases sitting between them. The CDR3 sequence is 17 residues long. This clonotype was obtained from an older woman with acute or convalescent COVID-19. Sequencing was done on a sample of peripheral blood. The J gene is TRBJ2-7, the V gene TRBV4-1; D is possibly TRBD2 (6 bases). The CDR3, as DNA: TGCGCCAGCAGCCAGAACTCAGTAGCGGAGACCGCCTACGAGCAGTACTTC. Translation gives CASSQNSVAETAYEQYF.